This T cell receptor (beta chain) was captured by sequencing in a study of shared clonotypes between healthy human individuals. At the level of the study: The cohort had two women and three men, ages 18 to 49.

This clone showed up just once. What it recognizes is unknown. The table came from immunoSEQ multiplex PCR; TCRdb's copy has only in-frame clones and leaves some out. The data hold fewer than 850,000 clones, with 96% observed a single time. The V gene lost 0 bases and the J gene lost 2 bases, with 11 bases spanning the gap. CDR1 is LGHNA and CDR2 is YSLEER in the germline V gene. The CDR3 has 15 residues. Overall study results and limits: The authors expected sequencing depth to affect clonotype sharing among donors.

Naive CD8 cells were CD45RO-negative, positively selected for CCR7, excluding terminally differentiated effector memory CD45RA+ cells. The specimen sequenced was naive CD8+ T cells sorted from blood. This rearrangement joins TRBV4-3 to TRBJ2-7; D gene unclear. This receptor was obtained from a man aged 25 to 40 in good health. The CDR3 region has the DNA TGCGCCAGCAGCCAAGATCGTCTGGGCACCTACGAGCAGTACTTC. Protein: CASSQDRLGTYEQYF.